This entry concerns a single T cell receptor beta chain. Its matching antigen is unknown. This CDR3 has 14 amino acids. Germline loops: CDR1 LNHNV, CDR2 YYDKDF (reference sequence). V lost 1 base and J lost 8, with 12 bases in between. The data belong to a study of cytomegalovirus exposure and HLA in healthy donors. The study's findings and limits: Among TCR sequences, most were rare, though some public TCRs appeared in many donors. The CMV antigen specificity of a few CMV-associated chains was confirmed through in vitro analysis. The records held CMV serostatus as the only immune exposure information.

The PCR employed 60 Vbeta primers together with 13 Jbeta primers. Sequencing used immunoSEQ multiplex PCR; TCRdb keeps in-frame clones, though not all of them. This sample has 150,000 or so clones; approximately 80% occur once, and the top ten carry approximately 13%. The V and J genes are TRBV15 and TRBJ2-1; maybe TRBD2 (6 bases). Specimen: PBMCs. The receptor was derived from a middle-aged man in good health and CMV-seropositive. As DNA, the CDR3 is TGTGCCACCAGCAGAGCGGGAGTATTTGATGAGCAGTTCTTC. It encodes CATSRAGVFDEQFF. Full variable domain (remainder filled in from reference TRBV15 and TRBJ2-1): DAMVIQNPRYQVTQFGKPVTLSCSQTLNHNVMYWYQQKSSQAPKLLFHYYDKDFNNEADTPDNFQSRRPNTSFCFLDIRSPGLGDTAMYLCATSRAGVFDEQFFGPGTRLTVL.